This TCR beta chain was found in a study of blood T cell repertoires in COVID-19. Looked up from germline, CDR1 is SGHTA and CDR2 is FQGNSA. J gave up 1 base and V 5 bases, and 7 bases lay outside the gene matches. The CDR3 totals 17 residues. Using immunoSEQ multiplex PCR, the repertoire was profiled, and TCRdb retains in-frame clones only, with some absent. The table shows 220,000 or so clones, with approximately 85% occurring only once. Specimen: peripheral blood. This sequence originates from a man aged 45-60 years who had recovered from COVID-19. The chain recombines TRBV7-2 with TRBJ2-3; 12 bases map to TRBD2. The CDR3 region is CASSATSGGRGTDTQYF. Written as DNA, the CDR3 is TGTGCCAGCAGCGCCACTAGCGGGGGGCGTGGCACAGATACGCAGTATTTT.